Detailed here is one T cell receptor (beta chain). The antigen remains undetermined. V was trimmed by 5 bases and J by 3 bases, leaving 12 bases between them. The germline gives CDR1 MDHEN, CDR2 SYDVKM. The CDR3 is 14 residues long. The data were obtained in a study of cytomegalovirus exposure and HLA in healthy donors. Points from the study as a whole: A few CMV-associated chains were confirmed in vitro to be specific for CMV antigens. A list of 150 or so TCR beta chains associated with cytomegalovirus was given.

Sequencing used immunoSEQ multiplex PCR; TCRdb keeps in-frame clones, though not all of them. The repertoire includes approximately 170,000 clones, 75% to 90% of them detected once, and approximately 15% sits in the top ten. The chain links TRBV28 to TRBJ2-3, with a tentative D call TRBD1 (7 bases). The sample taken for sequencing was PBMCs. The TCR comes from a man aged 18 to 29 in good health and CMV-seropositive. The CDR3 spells CASSAPGGTDTQYF. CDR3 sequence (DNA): TGTGCCAGCAGTGCGCCAGGGGGGACAGATACGCAGTATTTT.